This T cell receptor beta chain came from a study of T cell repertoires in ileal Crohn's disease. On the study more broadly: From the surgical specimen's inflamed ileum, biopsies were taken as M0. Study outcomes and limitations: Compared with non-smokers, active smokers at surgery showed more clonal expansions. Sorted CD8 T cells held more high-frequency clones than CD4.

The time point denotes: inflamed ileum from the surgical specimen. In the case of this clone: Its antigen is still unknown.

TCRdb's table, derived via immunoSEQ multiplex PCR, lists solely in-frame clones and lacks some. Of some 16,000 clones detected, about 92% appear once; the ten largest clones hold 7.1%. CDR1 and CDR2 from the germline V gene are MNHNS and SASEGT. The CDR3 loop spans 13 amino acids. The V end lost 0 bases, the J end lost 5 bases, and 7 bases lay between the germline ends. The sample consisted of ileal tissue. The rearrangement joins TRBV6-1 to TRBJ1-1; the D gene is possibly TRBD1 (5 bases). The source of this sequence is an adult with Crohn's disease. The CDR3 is CASSEARGTEAFF. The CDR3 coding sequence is TGTGCCAGCAGTGAAGCAAGGGGAACTGAAGCTTTCTTT.